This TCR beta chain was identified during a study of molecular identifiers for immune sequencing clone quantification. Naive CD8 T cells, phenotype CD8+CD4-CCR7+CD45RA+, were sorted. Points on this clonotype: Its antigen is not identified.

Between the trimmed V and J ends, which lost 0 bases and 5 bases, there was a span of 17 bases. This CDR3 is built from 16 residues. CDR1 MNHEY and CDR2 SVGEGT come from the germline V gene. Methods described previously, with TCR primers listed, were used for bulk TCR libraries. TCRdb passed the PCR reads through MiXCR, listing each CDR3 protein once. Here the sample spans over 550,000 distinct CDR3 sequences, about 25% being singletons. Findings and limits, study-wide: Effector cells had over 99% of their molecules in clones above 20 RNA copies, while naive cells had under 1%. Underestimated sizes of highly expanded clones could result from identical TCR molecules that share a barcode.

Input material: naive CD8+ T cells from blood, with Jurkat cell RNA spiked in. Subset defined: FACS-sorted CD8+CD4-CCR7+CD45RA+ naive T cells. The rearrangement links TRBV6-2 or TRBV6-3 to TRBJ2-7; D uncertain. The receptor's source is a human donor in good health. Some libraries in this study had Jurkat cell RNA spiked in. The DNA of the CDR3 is TGTGCCAGCAGTTACTCGAGTGAGGCCCCGGCCCACGAGCAGTACTTC. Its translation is CASSYSSEAPAHEQYF.